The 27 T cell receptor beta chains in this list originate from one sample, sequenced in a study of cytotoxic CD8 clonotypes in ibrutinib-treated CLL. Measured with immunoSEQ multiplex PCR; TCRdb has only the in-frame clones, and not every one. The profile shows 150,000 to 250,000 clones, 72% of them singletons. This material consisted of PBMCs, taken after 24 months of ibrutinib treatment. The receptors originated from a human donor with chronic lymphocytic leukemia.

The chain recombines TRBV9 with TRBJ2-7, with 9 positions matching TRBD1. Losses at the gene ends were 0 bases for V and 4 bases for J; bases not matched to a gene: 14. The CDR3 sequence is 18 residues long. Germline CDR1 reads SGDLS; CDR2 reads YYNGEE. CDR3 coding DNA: TGTGCCAGCAGCGTAGGGTTAACAGGGGGCGAAACCTTTTACGAGCAGTACTTC. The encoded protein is CASSVGLTGGETFYEQYF. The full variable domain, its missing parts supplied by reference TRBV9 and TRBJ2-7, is DSGVTQTPKHLITATGQRVTLRCSPRSGDLSVYWYQQSLDQGLQFLIQYYNGEERAKGNILERFSAQQFPDLHSELNLSSLELGDSALYFCASSVGLTGGETFYEQYFGPGTRLTVT.

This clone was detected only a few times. This CDR3 is CASSHLTGAPNTGELFF. The CDR3, as DNA: TGTGCCAGCAGCCACCTGACTGGAGCGCCGAACACCGGGGAGCTGTTTTTT. The genes are TRBV14 and TRBJ2-2; D gene unclear. The CDR3 loop spans 17 amino acids. The V and J ends lost 3 bases and 0 bases respectively, with 14 bases between them. Per the germline V gene, CDR1 is SGHDN and CDR2 is FVKESK.

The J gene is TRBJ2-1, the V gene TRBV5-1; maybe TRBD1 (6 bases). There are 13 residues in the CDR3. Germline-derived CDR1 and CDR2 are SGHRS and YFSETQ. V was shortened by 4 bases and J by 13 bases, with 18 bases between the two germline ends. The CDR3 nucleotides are TGCGCCAGCAGCCCGAGGACAGACCTCGGACAGTTCTTC. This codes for CASSPRTDLGQFF.

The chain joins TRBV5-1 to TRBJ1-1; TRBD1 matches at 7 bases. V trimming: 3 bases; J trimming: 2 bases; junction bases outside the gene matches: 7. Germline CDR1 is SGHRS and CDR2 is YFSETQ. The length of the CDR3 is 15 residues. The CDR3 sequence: CASSSTGALNTEAFF. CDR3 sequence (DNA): TGCGCCAGCAGCTCCACAGGGGCCCTAAACACTGAAGCTTTCTTT.

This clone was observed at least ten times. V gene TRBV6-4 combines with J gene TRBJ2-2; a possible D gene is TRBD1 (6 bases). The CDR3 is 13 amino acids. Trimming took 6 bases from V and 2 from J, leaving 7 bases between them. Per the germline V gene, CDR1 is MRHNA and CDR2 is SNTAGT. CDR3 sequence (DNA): TGTGCCAGCAGCGGGACAAACACCGGGGAGCTGTTTTTT. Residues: CASSGTNTGELFF.

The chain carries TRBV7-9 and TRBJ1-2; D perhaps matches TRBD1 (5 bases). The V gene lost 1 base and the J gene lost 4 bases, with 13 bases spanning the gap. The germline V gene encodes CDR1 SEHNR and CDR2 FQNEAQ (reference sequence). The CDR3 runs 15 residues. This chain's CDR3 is CASSLGQGGGYGYTF. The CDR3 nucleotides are TGTGCCAGCAGCTTAGGGCAGGGTGGAGGCTATGGCTACACCTTC.

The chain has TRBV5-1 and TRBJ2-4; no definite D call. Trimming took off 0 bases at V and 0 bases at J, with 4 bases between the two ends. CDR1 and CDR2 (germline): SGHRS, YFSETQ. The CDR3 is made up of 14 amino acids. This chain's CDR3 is CASSLDVAKNIQYF. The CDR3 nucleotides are TGCGCCAGCAGCTTGGACGTAGCCAAAAACATTCAGTACTTC.

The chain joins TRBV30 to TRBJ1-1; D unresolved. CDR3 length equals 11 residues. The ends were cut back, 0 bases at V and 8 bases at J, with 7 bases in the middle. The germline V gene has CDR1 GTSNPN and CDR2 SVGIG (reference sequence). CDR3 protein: CAWSVGGEAFF. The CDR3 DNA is TGTGCCTGGAGTGTTGGAGGGGAAGCTTTCTTT.

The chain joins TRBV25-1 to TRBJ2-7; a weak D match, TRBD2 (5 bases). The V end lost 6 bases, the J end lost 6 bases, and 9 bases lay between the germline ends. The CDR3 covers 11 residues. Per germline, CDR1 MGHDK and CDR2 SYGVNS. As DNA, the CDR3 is TGTGCCAGCAGGTCCGAGGGCGAGCAGTACTTC. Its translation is CASRSEGEQYF.

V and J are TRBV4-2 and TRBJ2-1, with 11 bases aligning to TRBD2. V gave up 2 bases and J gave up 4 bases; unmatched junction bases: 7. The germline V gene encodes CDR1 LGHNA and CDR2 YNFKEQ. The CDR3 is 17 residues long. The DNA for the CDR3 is TGTGCCAGCAGCCAAAAAGGGACTAGCGGTACATACAATGAGCAGTTCTTC. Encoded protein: CASSQKGTSGTYNEQFF.

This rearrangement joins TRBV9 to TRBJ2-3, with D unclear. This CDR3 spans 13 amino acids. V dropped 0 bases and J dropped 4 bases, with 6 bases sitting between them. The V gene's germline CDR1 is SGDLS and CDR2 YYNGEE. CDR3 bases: TGTGCCAGCAGCGTAGAGGTACCAGATACGCAGTATTTT. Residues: CASSVEVPDTQYF. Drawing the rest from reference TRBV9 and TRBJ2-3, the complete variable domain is DSGVTQTPKHLITATGQRVTLRCSPRSGDLSVYWYQQSLDQGLQFLIQYYNGEERAKGNILERFSAQQFPDLHSELNLSSLELGDSALYFCASSVEVPDTQYFGPGTRLTVL.

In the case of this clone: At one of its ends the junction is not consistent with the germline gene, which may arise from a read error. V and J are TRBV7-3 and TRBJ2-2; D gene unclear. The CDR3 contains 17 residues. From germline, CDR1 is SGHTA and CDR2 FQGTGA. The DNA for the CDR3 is TGTGCCAGCAGCCTAACACCGTTTCTATCCAACACCGGGGAGCTGTTTTTT. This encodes CASSLTPFLSNTGELFF.

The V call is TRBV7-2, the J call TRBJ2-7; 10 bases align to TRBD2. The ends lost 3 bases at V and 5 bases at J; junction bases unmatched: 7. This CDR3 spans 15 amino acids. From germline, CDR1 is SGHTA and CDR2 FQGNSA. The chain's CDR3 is CASSFLAGDFHEQYF. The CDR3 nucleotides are TGTGCCAGCAGCTTCCTAGCGGGAGATTTCCACGAGCAGTACTTC.

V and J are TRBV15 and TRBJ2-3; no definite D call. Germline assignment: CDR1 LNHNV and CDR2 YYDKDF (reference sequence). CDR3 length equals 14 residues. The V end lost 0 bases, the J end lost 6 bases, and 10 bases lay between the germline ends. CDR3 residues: CATSRELLWDTQYF. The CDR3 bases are TGTGCCACCAGCAGAGAGCTCCTTTGGGATACGCAGTATTTT.

The CDR3 DNA reads TGTGCCAGCAGGGAATCATCGGGGGGGCCCTACGAGCAGTACTTC. This translates into CASRESSGGPYEQYF. The chain couples TRBV28 to TRBJ2-7; 8 bases map to TRBD2. CDR3 length equals 15 residues. In germline, CDR1 is MDHEN, CDR2 SYDVKM. V was clipped by 6 bases and J by 2 bases; unmatched bases: 9.

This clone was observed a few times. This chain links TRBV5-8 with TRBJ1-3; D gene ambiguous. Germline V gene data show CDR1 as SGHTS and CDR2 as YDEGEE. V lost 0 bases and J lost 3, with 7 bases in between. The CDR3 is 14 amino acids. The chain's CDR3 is CASSLGVLGNTIYF. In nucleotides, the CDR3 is TGTGCCAGCAGCTTGGGGGTTCTTGGAAACACCATATATTTT. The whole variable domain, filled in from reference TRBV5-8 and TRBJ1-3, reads EAGVTQSPTHLIKTRGQQATLRCSPISGHTSVYWYQQALGLGLQFLLWYDEGEERNRGNFPPRFSGRQFPNYSSELNVNALELEDSALYLCASSLGVLGNTIYFGEGSWLTVV.

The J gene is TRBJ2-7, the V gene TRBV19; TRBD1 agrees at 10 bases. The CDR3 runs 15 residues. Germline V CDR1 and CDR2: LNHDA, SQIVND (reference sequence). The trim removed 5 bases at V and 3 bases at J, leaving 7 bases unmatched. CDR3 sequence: CASSGSGTGDYEQYF. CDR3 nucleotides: TGTGCCAGTAGTGGGTCCGGGACAGGGGACTACGAGCAGTACTTC.

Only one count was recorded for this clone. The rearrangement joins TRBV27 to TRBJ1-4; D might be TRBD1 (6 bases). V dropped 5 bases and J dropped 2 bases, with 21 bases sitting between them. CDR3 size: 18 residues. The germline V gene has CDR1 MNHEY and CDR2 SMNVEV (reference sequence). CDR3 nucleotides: TGTGCCAGCAGTCCCCTTAGGGGGGCGGGTCTGACTAATGAAAAACTGTTTTTT. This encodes CASSPLRGAGLTNEKLFF.

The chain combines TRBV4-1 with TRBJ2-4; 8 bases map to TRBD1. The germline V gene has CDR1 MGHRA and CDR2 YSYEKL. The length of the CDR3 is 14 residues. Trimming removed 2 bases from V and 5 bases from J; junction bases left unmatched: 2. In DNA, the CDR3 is TGCGCCAGCAGCCAACAGGGGGCCCAAAACATTCAGTACTTC. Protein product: CASSQQGAQNIQYF.

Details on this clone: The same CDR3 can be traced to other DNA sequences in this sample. CDR3 amino acids: CASSVGGRTYEQYF. CDR3 nucleotide sequence: TGTGCCAGCAGCGTGGGCGGGAGGACCTACGAGCAGTACTTC. V gene TRBV9 combines with J gene TRBJ2-7, with 8 positions matching TRBD2. V shed 2 bases and J 2 bases; nucleotides not matched to a gene: 3. The CDR3 runs to 14 residues. Per the germline V gene, CDR1 is SGDLS and CDR2 is YYNGEE.

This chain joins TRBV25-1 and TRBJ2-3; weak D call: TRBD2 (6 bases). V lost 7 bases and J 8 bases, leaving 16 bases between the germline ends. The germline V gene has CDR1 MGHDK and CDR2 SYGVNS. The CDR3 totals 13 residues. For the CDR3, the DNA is TGTGCCAGCACGGGACTGGGGTCGGGTACGCAGTATTTT. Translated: CASTGLGSGTQYF.

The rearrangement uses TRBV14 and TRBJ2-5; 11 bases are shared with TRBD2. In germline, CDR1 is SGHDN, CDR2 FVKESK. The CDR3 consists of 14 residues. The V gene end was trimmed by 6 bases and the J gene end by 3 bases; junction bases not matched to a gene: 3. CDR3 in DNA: TGTGCCAGCAGAACTAGCGGGAGCAAAGAGACCCAGTACTTC. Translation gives CASRTSGSKETQYF.

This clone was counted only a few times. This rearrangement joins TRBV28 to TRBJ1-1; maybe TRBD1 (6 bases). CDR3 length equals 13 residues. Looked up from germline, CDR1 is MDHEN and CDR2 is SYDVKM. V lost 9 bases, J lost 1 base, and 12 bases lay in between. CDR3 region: CASGGPGNTEAFF. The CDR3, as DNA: TGTGCCAGTGGGGGGCCCGGGAACACTGAAGCTTTCTTT.

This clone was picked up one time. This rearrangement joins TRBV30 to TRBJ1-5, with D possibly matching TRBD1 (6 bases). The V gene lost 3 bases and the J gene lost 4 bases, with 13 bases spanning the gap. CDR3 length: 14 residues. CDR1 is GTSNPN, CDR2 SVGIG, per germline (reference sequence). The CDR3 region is CAWSVLGGNQPQHF. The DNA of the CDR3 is TGTGCCTGGAGCGTACTAGGGGGTAATCAGCCCCAGCATTTT.

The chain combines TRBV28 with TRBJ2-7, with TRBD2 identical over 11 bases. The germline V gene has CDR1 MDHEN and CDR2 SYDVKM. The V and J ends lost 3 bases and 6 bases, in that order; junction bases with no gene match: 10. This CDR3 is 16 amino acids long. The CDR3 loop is CASSFRNSGRAREQYF. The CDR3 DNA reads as TGTGCCAGCAGTTTCAGGAATAGCGGGAGGGCACGCGAGCAGTACTTC.

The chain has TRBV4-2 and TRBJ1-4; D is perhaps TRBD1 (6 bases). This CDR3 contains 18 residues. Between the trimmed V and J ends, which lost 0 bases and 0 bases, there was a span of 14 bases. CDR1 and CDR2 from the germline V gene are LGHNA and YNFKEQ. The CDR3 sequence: CASSQEMGGAATNEKLFF. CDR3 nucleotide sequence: TGTGCCAGCAGCCAAGAAATGGGGGGCGCAGCAACTAATGAAAAACTGTTTTTT.

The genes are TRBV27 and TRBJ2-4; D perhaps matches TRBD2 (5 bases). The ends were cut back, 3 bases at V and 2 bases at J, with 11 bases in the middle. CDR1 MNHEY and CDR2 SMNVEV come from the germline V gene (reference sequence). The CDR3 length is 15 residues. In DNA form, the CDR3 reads TGTGCCAGCAGTTTTTGGGCGGGTACCAAAAACATTCAGTACTTC. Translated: CASSFWAGTKNIQYF.